This TCR beta chain was captured in a study of blood T cell repertoires in COVID-19. Turning to the study itself: Recovered participants had two consecutive negative NP/OP PCR tests, healthcare professional clearance, or symptom resolution.

Recruits, aged about 18 to 95 years, lived in approximately 26 US areas. This table comes from immunoSEQ multiplex PCR, and its TCRdb copy is limited to in-frame clones, with some not included. The sample has a few hundred thousand clones; 87% are singletons. CDR3 length: 13 amino acids. Trimming removed 0 bases from V and 8 bases from J, with 8 bases in between. In germline, CDR1 is GTSNPN, CDR2 SVGIG (reference sequence). The material sequenced was PBMCs or T cells enriched from blood (not recorded which). The chain combines TRBV30 with TRBJ1-6, with no clear D. The receptor's source is a man in his forties in a cohort exposed to, infected with or recovered from COVID-19 (not recorded which). In DNA, the CDR3 is TGTGCCTGGAGTGTAGTAGAGTATTCACCCCTCCACTTT. Translation gives CAWSVVEYSPLHF. Supplemented by reference TRBV30 and TRBJ1-6, the full variable domain reads SQTIHQWPATLVQPVGSPLSLECTVEGTSNPNLYWYRQAAGRGLQLLFYSVGIGQISSEVPQNLSASRPQDRQFILSSKKLLLSDSGFYLCAWSVVEYSPLHFGNGTRLTVT.